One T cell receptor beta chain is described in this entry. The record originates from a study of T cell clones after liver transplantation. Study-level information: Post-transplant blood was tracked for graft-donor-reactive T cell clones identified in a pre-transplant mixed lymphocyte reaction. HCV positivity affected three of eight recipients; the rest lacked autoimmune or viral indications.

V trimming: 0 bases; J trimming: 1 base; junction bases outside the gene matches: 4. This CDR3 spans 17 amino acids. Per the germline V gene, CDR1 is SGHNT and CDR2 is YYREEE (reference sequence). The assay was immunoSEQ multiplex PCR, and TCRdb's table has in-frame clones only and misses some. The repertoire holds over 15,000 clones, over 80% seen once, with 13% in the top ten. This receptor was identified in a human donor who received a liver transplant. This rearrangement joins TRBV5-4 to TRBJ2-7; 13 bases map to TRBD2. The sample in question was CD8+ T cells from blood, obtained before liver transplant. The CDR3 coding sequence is TGTGCCAGCAGCTTGGCGGGACTAGCGGGGACTTCCTACGAGCAGTACTTC. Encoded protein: CASSLAGLAGTSYEQYF.